Below are 21 T cell receptor beta chains sequenced from a single sample in a study of response to subunit inactivated influenza vaccine. TCRdb processed the RT-PCR reads anew with MiXCR; each CDR3 protein has one entry. Of approximately 680,000 distinct CDR3 sequences listed, approximately 14% are singletons. This specimen consisted of PBMCs from blood, obtained 11 to 12 days after vaccination. Source of these receptors: a man over 45 who received an inactivated influenza vaccine.

Ten or more counts support this clonotype. This chain uses TRBV6-5 with TRBJ1-2, with D perhaps TRBD1 (5 bases). Trimming pared 4 bases from V and 3 bases from J, leaving 18 bases between. Germline V gene data show CDR1 as MNHEY and CDR2 as SVGAGI. The CDR3 runs to 16 residues. The CDR3 DNA follows: TGTGCCAGCAGTTTCAAACCCTCTCGGGGCGACTATGGCTACACCTTC. Translating it yields CASSFKPSRGDYGYTF.

On this clonotype: It may be a read error: a sequence one base away is much more abundant. J is TRBJ2-3 and V is TRBV4-2, with D maybe TRBD1 (5 bases). The CDR3 contains 14 residues. Germline-derived CDR1 and CDR2 are LGHNA and YNFKEQ. This chain's CDR3 is CASCQDWGPDTQYF. The CDR3 DNA reads TGTGCCAGCTGCCAAGATTGGGGCCCGGATACGCAGTATTTT.

This clonotype showed up just a few times. The J gene is TRBJ2-2, the V gene TRBV20-1, with D possibly matching TRBD2 (6 bases). Germline loops: CDR1 DFQATT, CDR2 SNEGSKA (reference sequence). The V gene lost 6 bases and the J gene lost 3 bases, with 14 bases spanning the gap. The CDR3 has 14 residues. CDR3 amino acids: CSARRRGYTGELFF. CDR3 bases: TGCAGTGCCCGAAGGCGGGGTTACACCGGGGAGCTGTTTTTT.

There are a few counts of this clonotype. V gene TRBV10-3 combines with J gene TRBJ2-1; 7 bases align to TRBD2. The CDR3 extends over 13 amino acids. The junction had 6 bases not matched to a gene; V was cut back by 8 bases and J by 5 bases. The V gene's germline CDR1 is ENHRY and CDR2 SYGVKD. This CDR3 reads CAILRTRDNEQFF. CDR3 nucleotide sequence: TGTGCCATCTTACGGACTAGGGACAATGAGCAGTTCTTC.

The V and J genes are TRBV20-1 and TRBJ2-1; possibly TRBD1 for D (5 bases). The germline gives CDR1 DFQATT, CDR2 SNEGSKA (reference sequence). The CDR3 is made up of 13 amino acids. V was pared by 3 bases and J by 6 bases, with 12 bases between. The CDR3 protein is CSASGQGPNEQFF. In nucleotides, the CDR3 is TGCAGTGCTAGTGGCCAGGGCCCCAATGAGCAGTTCTTC.

This clonotype was detected a few times. The genes are TRBV7-9 and TRBJ2-5; 7 bases are shared with TRBD1. Trimming at V came to 4 bases and at J to 4 bases, leaving 6 bases not matched to a gene. The germline V gene has CDR1 SEHNR and CDR2 FQNEAQ (reference sequence). The CDR3 is 14 amino acids. CDR3 protein: CASSSLRGSETQYF. CDR3 DNA sequence: TGTGCCAGCAGCTCTCTCAGGGGGTCAGAGACCCAGTACTTC.

This clonotype came up a few times. The chain is built from TRBV11-2 and TRBJ2-7; D might be TRBD1 or TRBD2, each matching 6 bases. Trimming removed 3 bases from V and 3 bases from J, with 15 bases in between. From germline, CDR1 is SGHAT and CDR2 FQNNGV. This CDR3 has 15 amino acids. CDR3 in DNA: TGTGCCAGCAGCTTGGGGCCGGGGGCCAACTACGAGCAGTACTTC. It is translated as CASSLGPGANYEQYF.

This clonotype has just a few counts. CDR3: CASSLGSIWGEQYF. In nucleotides, the CDR3 is TGTGCCAGCTCACTCGGGAGTATCTGGGGAGAGCAGTACTTC. The rearrangement joins TRBV18 to TRBJ2-7; D may be TRBD2 (6 bases). Between the trimmed V and J ends, which lost 4 bases and 7 bases, there was a span of 17 bases. The CDR3 length is 14 residues. Germline-derived CDR1 and CDR2 are KGHSH and LQKENI. The variable domain in full, with the rest retrieved from reference TRBV18 and TRBJ2-7, is NAGVMQNPRHLVRRRGQEARLRCSPMKGHSHVYWYRQLPEEGLKFMVYLQKENIIDESGMPKERFSAEFPKEGPSILRIQQVVRGDSAAYFCASSLGSIWGEQYFGPGTRLTVT.

This clonotype was seen ten or more times. This chain links TRBV12-3 or TRBV12-4 with TRBJ2-3; the D gene is possibly TRBD2 (7 bases). V lost 3 bases and J 0 bases, leaving 10 bases between the germline ends. The CDR3 extends over 15 amino acids. In DNA form, the CDR3 reads TGTGCCAGCAGTTTTCGGGGGGCGAGCACAGATACGCAGTATTTT. Translated, it gives CASSFRGASTDTQYF.

In its sample, this clonotype was seen a few times. The rearrangement joins TRBV29-1 to TRBJ1-2; D call uncertain. V shed 4 bases and J shed 5 bases, with 17 bases lying between them. Per germline, CDR1 SQVTM and CDR2 ANQGSEA. The CDR3 length is 14 residues. CDR3 protein: CSVGASTALYGYTF. The CDR3 coding sequence is TGCAGCGTTGGGGCATCCACGGCCCTTTATGGCTACACCTTC.

This clonotype was detected ten times or more. This rearrangement joins TRBV24-1 to TRBJ2-3; 8 bases are shared with TRBD1. Germline assignment: CDR1 KGHDR and CDR2 SFDVKD. The CDR3 covers 14 residues. After removal of 9 bases from V and 6 bases from J, the junction contained 10 bases not matched to a gene. CDR3 protein: CATGRTGLADTQYF. The CDR3 coding sequence is TGTGCCACCGGGAGGACAGGGTTGGCCGATACGCAGTATTTT.

In this sample, this clonotype turned up many times. The chain joins TRBV5-1 to TRBJ2-1; 10 bases map to TRBD1. With 3 bases clipped from V and 4 bases from J, the junction kept 4 bases outside the gene matches. This CDR3 contains 15 residues. CDR1 is SGHRS, CDR2 YFSETQ, per germline. CDR3 coding DNA: TGCGCCAGCAGCTGGGGACAGGGGCCTTACAATGAGCAGTTCTTC. The encoded protein is CASSWGQGPYNEQFF.

This clonotype was recorded a few times. The chain joins TRBV6-1 to TRBJ2-7; either TRBD1 or TRBD2 may supply D (5 bases each). Trimming left V 8 bases short and J 2 bases short, with 16 bases between. CDR3 length: 14 amino acids. Per germline, CDR1 MNHNS and CDR2 SASEGT. This chain's CDR3 is CASGRDARTYEQYF. In DNA, the CDR3 is TGTGCCAGCGGACGGGACGCCCGAACCTACGAGCAGTACTTC.

The gene calls are TRBV20-1 and TRBJ1-6; D unclear. Looked up from germline, CDR1 is DFQATT and CDR2 is SNEGSKA (reference sequence). V was cut by 0 bases and J by 0 bases, with 9 bases left in between. This CDR3 has 16 residues. The DNA of the CDR3 is TGCAGTGCTAGAGATGGAAACAGCTCCTATAATTCACCCCTCCACTTT. This encodes CSARDGNSSYNSPLHF.

This clonotype has a handful of counts. CDR3 region: CATSAGTGSSGANVLTF. In DNA form, the CDR3 reads TGTGCCACCAGTGCCGGGACAGGGTCCTCTGGGGCCAACGTCCTGACTTTC. The chain employs TRBV24-1 and TRBJ2-6, with 9 positions matching TRBD1. Germline V gene lookup returns CDR1 KGHDR and CDR2 SFDVKD. This CDR3 comprises 17 residues. V gave up 5 bases and J gave up 0 bases; unmatched junction bases: 4.

This clonotype was found a few times. The CDR3 loop is CASSLATSGRRDEQFF. The DNA of the CDR3 is TGCGCCAGCAGCTTGGCGACTAGCGGGAGGAGGGATGAGCAGTTCTTC. The rearrangement links TRBV5-1 to TRBJ2-1; 13 nucleotides agree with TRBD2. Germline V gene lookup returns CDR1 SGHRS and CDR2 YFSETQ. Trimming took 0 bases from V and 8 from J; bases not matched to a gene: 5. The CDR3 sequence is 16 residues long.

This clonotype was counted many times. The chain joins TRBV3-1 to TRBJ2-2; D not resolved. The CDR3 is 14 residues long. The germline gives CDR1 LGHDT, CDR2 YNNKEL (reference sequence). Trimming pared 4 bases from V and 3 bases from J, leaving 9 bases between. CDR3: CASSPAPDTGELFF. DNA of the CDR3: TGTGCCAGCAGCCCAGCCCCGGACACCGGGGAGCTGTTTTTT.

This clonotype was picked up a small number of times. The CDR3 region has the DNA TGTGCCAGCAGCCTAGCGGGACAAGGTTTGAGCGGGGAGCTGTTTTTT. Protein: CASSLAGQGLSGELFF. The gene calls are TRBV12-3 or TRBV12-4 and TRBJ2-2; 9 bases map to TRBD2. This CDR3 contains 16 residues. Losses at the gene ends were 6 bases for V and 7 bases for J; bases not matched to a gene: 12.

This sequence joins TRBV2 and TRBJ2-5; 11 bases are shared with TRBD2. V lost 4 bases, J lost 6 bases, and 4 bases stayed unmatched. The CDR3 is made up of 14 amino acids. CDR1 is SNHLY, CDR2 FYNNEI, per germline. CDR3 sequence reads: CASSVAGGSKTQYF. CDR3 coding DNA: TGTGCCAGCAGTGTAGCGGGAGGGTCAAAGACCCAGTACTTC.

The rearrangement uses TRBV12-3 or TRBV12-4 and TRBJ2-5, with D possibly matching TRBD2 (7 bases). The CDR3 is 15 residues long. V lost 5 bases to trimming and J lost 5 bases, with 18 bases between them. The CDR3 nucleotides are TGTGCCAGCAGTCCCTTCGGGGGGCCGCGGGAGACCCAGTACTTC. It yields the protein CASSPFGGPRETQYF.

The chain couples TRBV2 to TRBJ2-2; tentatively, D is TRBD2 (6 bases). V was shortened by 8 bases and J by 0 bases, with 19 bases between the two germline ends. Germline CDR1 SNHLY, CDR2 FYNNEI. This CDR3 has 17 amino acids. The CDR3 loop is CASEGSLGGPNTGELFF. CDR3 DNA sequence: TGTGCCAGCGAGGGTTCCCTCGGAGGGCCGAACACCGGGGAGCTGTTTTTT.